One and the same sample provided the 32 T cell receptor beta chains below, sequenced in a study of T-cell reconstitution after alpha-beta-depleted transplantation in children. Unique molecular identifiers were used to barcode this TCRbeta library. TCRdb reanalysed the PCR reads using MiXCR and keeps one entry per CDR3 protein. The sample yields some 440,000 distinct CDR3 sequences, roughly 16% seen once. The sample in question was PBMCs, mostly from graft donor cells, obtained 360 days after TCRalphabeta/CD19-depleted stem cell transplant. The receptors derive from a boy under two years old who had a stem cell transplant for Wiskott-Aldrich syndrome, so the T cells may come from the graft donor.

This clonotype was counted only a few times. The rearrangement uses TRBV5-1 and TRBJ2-5; D perhaps matches TRBD1 (6 bases). The CDR3 spans 13 residues. V was cut by 7 bases and J by 4 bases, with 14 bases left in between. Germline CDR1 reads SGHRS; CDR2 reads YFSETQ. CDR3 amino acids: CASCSTGRETQYF. The CDR3 nucleotides read TGCGCCAGCTGCTCAACAGGGAGAGAGACCCAGTACTTC.

This clonotype was detected only a few times. The chain couples TRBV28 to TRBJ2-3; 8 bases align to TRBD2. The V gene's germline CDR1 is MDHEN and CDR2 SYDVKM. The length of the CDR3 is 16 residues. V gave up 5 bases and J gave up 2 bases; unmatched junction bases: 9. The chain's CDR3 is CASSPFWRGDTDTQYF. CDR3 DNA: TGTGCCAGCAGTCCGTTCTGGCGGGGGGACACAGATACGCAGTATTTT.

At least ten counts were recorded for this clonotype. In DNA, the CDR3 is TGCAGCGTTGGCTTAAGTTCCTACAATGAGCAGTTCTTC. It yields the protein CSVGLSSYNEQFF. The chain is built from TRBV29-1 and TRBJ2-1; D is uncertain. CDR1 and CDR2 (germline): SQVTM, ANQGSEA. Trimming pared 4 bases from V and 1 base from J, leaving 8 bases between. This CDR3 spans 13 amino acids.

This clonotype was detected only a few times. The genes are TRBV5-1 and TRBJ1-1, with unresolved D. This CDR3 is built from 15 residues. Germline V gives CDR1 SGHRS, CDR2 YFSETQ. The V gene lost 4 bases and the J gene lost 4 bases, with 17 bases spanning the gap. CDR3 residues: CASSPQGSGSTEAFF. The CDR3 nucleotides read TGCGCCAGCAGCCCCCAAGGTTCGGGTAGCACTGAAGCTTTCTTT.

This rearrangement joins TRBV12-3 or TRBV12-4 to TRBJ2-1; the D gene is possibly TRBD1 (7 bases). The CDR3 is 13 residues long. V was trimmed by 7 bases and J by 9 bases, leaving 16 bases between them. The CDR3 spells CASTSGGQTEQFF. The CDR3 nucleotides are TGTGCCAGCACCTCCGGGGGACAGACTGAGCAGTTCTTC.

This rearrangement joins TRBV5-1 to TRBJ2-5, with 14 nucleotides matching TRBD2. Germline CDR1 is SGHRS and CDR2 is YFSETQ. Losses at the gene ends were 3 bases for V and 4 bases for J; bases not matched to a gene: 8. This CDR3 is built from 17 residues. The DNA for the CDR3 is TGCGCCAGCAGCTACGCCGCCGGACTAGCGGGAGGAGAGACCCAGTACTTC. Translated, it gives CASSYAAGLAGGETQYF.

This clonotype was detected only a few times. This chain uses TRBV7-7 with TRBJ1-5; D not resolved. V was pared by 8 bases and J by 0 bases, with 11 bases between. The CDR3 is 14 residues long. Germline assignment: CDR1 SSHAT and CDR2 FNYEAQ (reference sequence). The CDR3 coding sequence is TGTGCCAGCGTGGAACACTTTAGCAATCAGCCCCAGCATTTT. Amino acids: CASVEHFSNQPQHF.

This clonotype turned up a few times. The chain recombines TRBV6-5 with TRBJ1-6; D is undetermined. Trimming cost V 0 bases and J 7 bases, with 10 bases left between them. This CDR3 is 15 amino acids long. Germline V gene data show CDR1 as MNHEY and CDR2 as SVGAGI. CDR3 bases: TGTGCCAGCAGTTACTCGCACCTTCGGAATTCACCCCTCCACTTT. Residues: CASSYSHLRNSPLHF.

The chain has TRBV20-1 and TRBJ2-4, with TRBD1 matching 7 bases. In germline, CDR1 is DFQATT, CDR2 SNEGSKA (reference sequence). The CDR3 totals 12 residues. With 6 bases clipped from V and 7 bases from J, the junction kept 6 bases outside the gene matches. CDR3 sequence reads: CSARTGSNIQYF. The CDR3 DNA reads TGCAGTGCCAGGACAGGTAGCAACATTCAGTACTTC.

The genes are TRBV7-9 and TRBJ1-6; no clear D gene. Trimming cost V 1 base and J 7 bases, with 8 bases left between them. This CDR3 has 14 residues. Germline-derived CDR1 and CDR2 are SEHNR and FQNEAQ (reference sequence). The CDR3 is CASSLVGENSPLHF. The DNA for the CDR3 is TGTGCCAGCAGCTTAGTTGGGGAGAATTCACCCCTCCACTTT.

The chain carries TRBV18 and TRBJ2-7, with TRBD1 identical over 9 bases. CDR1 and CDR2 from the germline V gene are KGHSH and LQKENI. V trimming: 1 base; J trimming: 5 bases; junction bases outside the gene matches: 9. The CDR3 length is 16 residues. The chain's CDR3 is CASSPLPGQGPNEQYF. The CDR3 nucleotides are TGTGCCAGCTCACCACTACCGGGACAGGGCCCTAACGAGCAGTACTTC.

This clonotype has only a few counts. The genes are TRBV6-5 and TRBJ2-1, with 14 bases aligning to TRBD2. J gave up 6 bases and V 1 base, and 2 bases lay outside the gene matches. This CDR3 comprises 16 residues. CDR1 is MNHEY and CDR2 is SVGAGI in the germline V gene. CDR3 nucleotide sequence: TGTGCCAGCAGTTACTTCGGACTAGCGGGGGGCAATGAGCAGTTCTTC. This codes for CASSYFGLAGGNEQFF.

There are a few counts of this clonotype. The chain uses TRBV20-1 and TRBJ2-5; 7 bases line up with TRBD2. The length of the CDR3 is 16 residues. Germline-derived CDR1 and CDR2 are DFQATT and SNEGSKA (reference sequence). Losses at the gene ends were 0 bases for V and 7 bases for J; bases not matched to a gene: 14. This chain's CDR3 is CSARDLTSRSFGTQYF. For the CDR3, the DNA is TGCAGTGCTAGAGACCTGACTAGCCGCTCTTTTGGGACCCAGTACTTC.

The table lists this clonotype with a few counts. This chain joins TRBV10-1 and TRBJ2-5; 7 bases agree with TRBD2. The CDR3 is 11 amino acids. With V trimmed by 3 bases and J by 10 bases, 2 bases remained unmatched. CDR1 WNHNN and CDR2 SYGVQD come from the germline V gene (reference sequence). CDR3 nucleotides: TGCGCCAGCAGTGATGGGGGGGACCAGTACTTC. Translation: CASSDGGDQYF.

The genes are TRBV19 and TRBJ1-2; no reliable D call. The CDR3 runs 14 residues. V lost 6 bases, J lost 6 bases, and 17 bases lay in between. CDR1 LNHDA and CDR2 SQIVND come from the germline V gene (reference sequence). The chain's CDR3 is CASSVGGGPHGYTF. The CDR3 DNA follows: TGTGCCAGTAGCGTGGGAGGAGGGCCACATGGCTACACCTTC.

The sample holds a few counts of this clonotype. This rearrangement joins TRBV5-5 to TRBJ2-3; D is ambiguous. The germline V gene has CDR1 SGHKS and CDR2 YYEKEE (reference sequence). This CDR3 region has 16 residues. Trimming pared 0 bases from V and 2 bases from J, leaving 13 bases between. The CDR3 DNA sequence: TGTGCCAGCAGCTTGGCCGCCTACTCCCTCACAGATACGCAGTATTTT. Translated, it gives CASSLAAYSLTDTQYF.

There are many counts of this clonotype. The chain carries TRBV20-1 and TRBJ1-1, with D unclear. V was trimmed by 6 bases and J by 0 bases, leaving 8 bases between them. The CDR3 sequence is 12 residues long. Germline V gene lookup returns CDR1 DFQATT and CDR2 SNEGSKA (reference sequence). The CDR3 is CSARQMNTEAFF. DNA of the CDR3: TGCAGTGCGAGGCAAATGAACACTGAAGCTTTCTTT.

The chain combines TRBV20-1 with TRBJ2-6; D tentatively reads TRBD1 or TRBD2 (5 bases each). The V and J ends lost 2 bases and 0 bases respectively, with 8 bases between them. This CDR3 comprises 15 residues. Germline V gene lookup returns CDR1 DFQATT and CDR2 SNEGSKA (reference sequence). The CDR3 is CSARRGPSGANVLTF. The CDR3 bases are TGCAGTGCTAGACGGGGACCCTCTGGGGCCAACGTCCTGACTTTC.

This clonotype was detected many times. The chain combines TRBV6-2 or TRBV6-3 with TRBJ2-7, with TRBD2 identical over 7 bases. The CDR3 spans 16 residues. Germline V lookup: CDR1 MNHEY, CDR2 SVGEGT. J gave up 0 bases and V 2 bases, and 7 bases lay outside the gene matches. The CDR3 region is CASSYQAGVPSYEQYF. The CDR3 region has the DNA TGTGCCAGCAGTTACCAGGCGGGAGTCCCCTCCTACGAGCAGTACTTC.

This clonotype has a count of ten or more. Here the CDR3 reads CASATSALGTQYF. The CDR3 region has the DNA TGTGCCAGCGCAACCTCAGCGCTCGGTACGCAGTATTTT. V is TRBV12-3 or TRBV12-4 and J is TRBJ2-3; D is unresolved. The CDR3 extends over 13 amino acids. Trimming took off 8 bases at V and 8 bases at J, with 17 bases between the two ends.

A few counts support this clonotype. In DNA, the CDR3 is TGTGCCAGCAGTGCCCCCCCAGCGGGAGGATTACTAGATGAGCAGTTCTTC. Translated: CASSAPPAGGLLDEQFF. The chain couples TRBV12-3 or TRBV12-4 to TRBJ2-1; 9 bases agree with TRBD2. The V gene end was trimmed by 5 bases and the J gene end by 8 bases; junction bases not matched to a gene: 16. The CDR3 sequence is 17 residues long.

Only a few counts were recorded for this clonotype. The CDR3 loop is CASSSTRAGNTIYF. CDR3 in DNA: TGTGCCAGCAGCTCAACCAGGGCTGGAAACACCATATATTTT. This rearrangement joins TRBV12-3 or TRBV12-4 to TRBJ1-3; TRBD1 is a possible D gene (5 bases). Deletions cut 6 bases from V and 2 bases from J, with 11 bases between. CDR3 length: 14 amino acids.

This clonotype has a handful of counts. The genes are TRBV12-3 or TRBV12-4 and TRBJ1-6; D is perhaps TRBD1 (6 bases). The CDR3 covers 14 residues. V was pared by 5 bases and J by 7 bases, with 12 bases between. Here the CDR3 reads CASSRGARNSPLHF. In DNA, the CDR3 is TGTGCCAGCAGTAGGGGGGCGCGAAATTCACCCCTCCACTTT.

This clonotype was recorded a few times. The chain uses TRBV24-1 and TRBJ1-5; no clear D gene. Germline lookup yields CDR1 KGHDR and CDR2 SFDVKD. CDR3 size: 14 residues. Trimming pared 0 bases from V and 2 bases from J, leaving 4 bases between. CDR3 DNA sequence: TGTGCCACCAGTGATTTGCCCGGCAATCAGCCCCAGCATTTT. This codes for CATSDLPGNQPQHF.

The table lists this clonotype with many counts. The CDR3 DNA is TGTGCCACCAGTGATCCCCGGGTGGAGAGGGAGTCCTACAATGAGCAGTTCTTC. Protein product: CATSDPRVERESYNEQFF. This chain joins TRBV24-1 and TRBJ2-1, with D tentatively TRBD2 (5 bases). Germline V CDR1 and CDR2: KGHDR, SFDVKD. CDR3 length equals 18 residues. V gave up 3 bases and J gave up 1 base, with 18 bases separating them.

V is TRBV5-1 and J is TRBJ2-1, with D unresolved. With 4 bases removed from V and 1 base from J, the gap between germline ends came to 12 bases. CDR1 is SGHRS and CDR2 is YFSETQ in the germline V gene. The CDR3 runs to 15 residues. This CDR3 reads CASSLAPGSYNEQFF. In DNA, the CDR3 is TGCGCCAGCAGCCTGGCCCCGGGTTCCTACAATGAGCAGTTCTTC.

The chain combines TRBV29-1 with TRBJ1-1; possible D gene TRBD1, 5 bases. The CDR3 runs to 13 residues. V lost 2 bases, J lost 0 bases, and 7 bases lay in between. CDR1 and CDR2 (germline): SQVTM, ANQGSEA. CDR3 nucleotides: TGCAGCGTTGAAATAGGGGTGAACACTGAAGCTTTCTTT. This encodes CSVEIGVNTEAFF.

The chain uses TRBV9 and TRBJ2-1; TRBD2 matches 7 bases. The length of the CDR3 is 15 residues. With 4 bases clipped from V and 4 bases from J, the junction kept 8 bases outside the gene matches. Germline CDR1 SGDLS, CDR2 YYNGEE. This CDR3 is CASSPVAGSYNEQFF. In DNA form, the CDR3 reads TGTGCCAGCAGCCCGGTAGCGGGTAGTTACAATGAGCAGTTCTTC.

This clonotype was counted only a few times. V and J are TRBV12-3 or TRBV12-4 and TRBJ2-7, with D unresolved. Trimming left V 3 bases short and J 4 bases short, with 7 bases between. This CDR3 contains 12 residues. CDR3 bases: TGTGCCAGCAGTTTGTCAGAATACGAGCAGTACTTC. Amino acid sequence: CASSLSEYEQYF.

The V and J genes are TRBV4-3 and TRBJ2-1; D is ambiguous. Germline V gives CDR1 LGHNA, CDR2 YSLEER. V lost 2 bases and J 2 bases, leaving 13 bases between the germline ends. This CDR3 is 16 amino acids long. The CDR3: CASSQLLGGTYNEQFF. CDR3 nucleotide sequence: TGCGCCAGCAGCCAATTGCTAGGTGGTACCTACAATGAGCAGTTCTTC.

This chain links TRBV6-1 with TRBJ2-7; 10 bases match TRBD2. CDR1 is MNHNS and CDR2 is SASEGT in the germline V gene. CDR3 length: 14 amino acids. With 3 bases clipped from V and 3 bases from J, the junction kept 2 bases outside the gene matches. The CDR3 coding sequence is TGTGCCAGCAGTGAGGGACTAGCGCTCTACGAGCAGTACTTC. Protein product: CASSEGLALYEQYF.

DNA for the CDR3: TGTGCCAGCAGCTCGACCGGGACTTCCAATGAGCAGTTCTTC. It translates to CASSSTGTSNEQFF. V is TRBV7-9 and J is TRBJ2-1; tentatively, D is TRBD2 (6 bases). V was clipped by 4 bases and J by 6 bases, with 13 bases between them. The CDR3 has 14 residues. The germline CDR1 and CDR2 sequences are SEHNR and FQNEAQ (reference sequence). Together with reference TRBV7-9 and TRBJ2-1, the CDR3 gives the full variable domain: DTGVSQNPRHKITKRGQNVTFRCDPISEHNRLYWYRQTLGQGPEFLTYFQNEAQLEKSRLLSDRFSAERPKGSFSTLEIQRTEQGDSAMYLCASSSTGTSNEQFFGPGTRLTVL.